These 30 T cell receptor beta chains share one sample of origin, sequenced in a study of blood T cell repertoires in COVID-19. The table came from immunoSEQ multiplex PCR; TCRdb's copy has only in-frame clones and leaves some out. The sample has nearly 200,000 clones; about 80% are singletons. The specimen sequenced was PBMCs or T cells enriched from blood (not recorded which). These receptors came from a man aged 35-49 years who had recovered from COVID-19.

Only a few counts were recorded for this clone. The V gene is TRBV15, the J gene TRBJ1-3, with a possible D match to TRBD1 (5 bases). V lost 0 bases to trimming and J lost 1 base, with 16 bases between them. The CDR3 extends over 18 amino acids. Germline CDR1 LNHNV, CDR2 YYDKDF (reference sequence). CDR3 coding DNA: TGTGCCACCAGCAGAGATCGGGCAGGGTCTTATTCTGGAAACACCATATATTTT. Translating gives CATSRDRAGSYSGNTIYF. Supplemented by reference TRBV15 and TRBJ1-3, the full variable domain reads DAMVIQNPRYQVTQFGKPVTLSCSQTLNHNVMYWYQQKSSQAPKLLFHYYDKDFNNEADTPDNFQSRRPNTSFCFLDIRSPGLGDTAMYLCATSRDRAGSYSGNTIYFGEGSWLTVV.

V usage is TRBV4-2 and J usage is TRBJ1-4; D uncertain. This CDR3 comprises 16 residues. Germline V gene lookup returns CDR1 LGHNA and CDR2 YNFKEQ. V was pared by 0 bases and J by 3 bases, with 11 bases between. In DNA, the CDR3 is TGTGCCAGCAGCCAAGATGGTAGGCGGGCTAATGAAAAACTGTTTTTT. This encodes CASSQDGRRANEKLFF.

The chain uses TRBV5-1 and TRBJ1-6; D remains unclear. Looked up from germline, CDR1 is SGHRS and CDR2 is YFSETQ. The CDR3 runs to 14 residues. Trimming removed 4 bases from V and 7 bases from J, with 12 bases in between. CDR3: CASSPGTENSPLHF. CDR3 DNA sequence: TGCGCCAGCAGCCCCGGTACAGAAAATTCACCCCTCCACTTT.

The gene calls are TRBV30 and TRBJ2-1; weak D call: TRBD2 (6 bases). The CDR3 has 14 residues. Germline loops: CDR1 GTSNPN, CDR2 SVGIG (reference sequence). The V gene lost 2 bases and the J gene lost 12 bases, with 20 bases spanning the gap. Written as DNA, the CDR3 is TGTGCCTGGAGTAGGGACTTGGGGATTCGAGCGCAGTTCTTC. It specifies CAWSRDLGIRAQFF.

This clone was seen repeatedly, ten times or more. The chain carries TRBV19 and TRBJ2-2; D unclear. CDR1 and CDR2 (germline): LNHDA, SQIVND (reference sequence). The length of the CDR3 is 11 residues. The V gene lost 8 bases and the J gene lost 7 bases, with 8 bases spanning the gap. CDR3 protein: CASRFGGELFF. CDR3 coding DNA: TGTGCCAGTCGTTTCGGCGGGGAGCTGTTTTTT. Variable domain in full (rest from reference TRBV19 and TRBJ2-2): DGGITQSPKYLFRKEGQNVTLSCEQNLNHDAMYWYRQDPGQGLRLIYYSQIVNDFQKGDIAEGYSVSREKKESFPLTVTSAQKNPTAFYLCASRFGGELFFGEGSRLTVL.

Many counts were recorded for this clone. The chain employs TRBV6-2 or TRBV6-3 and TRBJ2-7; D possibly corresponds to TRBD1 (5 bases). Germline V gene lookup returns CDR1 MNHEY and CDR2 SVGEGT. V lost 0 bases, J lost 3 bases, and 15 bases lay in between. The CDR3 sequence is 16 residues long. The CDR3 protein is CASSYSPRTPDYEQYF. CDR3 nucleotide sequence: TGTGCCAGCAGTTACTCCCCCCGGACACCCGACTACGAGCAGTACTTC.

The sample holds a few counts of this clone. The chain links TRBV12-3 or TRBV12-4 to TRBJ1-1, with D unresolved. V was pared by 3 bases and J by 4 bases, with 6 bases between. The CDR3 loop spans 12 amino acids. The chain's CDR3 is CASSFRGTEAFF. The CDR3 DNA reads TGTGCCAGCAGTTTCCGGGGCACTGAAGCTTTCTTT.

This chain connects TRBV7-9 to TRBJ2-1; tentatively, D is TRBD2 (5 bases). With 5 bases removed from V and 5 bases from J, the gap between germline ends came to 16 bases. The CDR3 spans 15 residues. Germline V gene data show CDR1 as SEHNR and CDR2 as FQNEAQ (reference sequence). CDR3 in DNA: TGTGCCAGCAGCCCTGTAAGGGATAGCGACAATGAGCAGTTCTTC. Its protein is CASSPVRDSDNEQFF.

The chain uses TRBV7-6 and TRBJ2-2; 10 nucleotides match TRBD2. Germline V gene sequence: CDR1 SGHVS, CDR2 FNYEAQ. After removal of 5 bases from V and 2 bases from J, the junction contained 5 bases not matched to a gene. The CDR3 extends over 16 amino acids. The CDR3 sequence is CASSLIAGGNTGELFF. The CDR3 nucleotides read TGTGCCAGCAGCCTCATAGCGGGGGGCAACACCGGGGAGCTGTTTTTT.

This chain links TRBV6-5 with TRBJ1-1; no clear D. CDR1 and CDR2 from the germline V gene are MNHEY and SVGAGI. The CDR3 contains 15 residues. With 0 bases removed from V and 1 base from J, the gap between germline ends came to 9 bases. As DNA, the CDR3 is TGTGCCAGCAGTTACTCGCCAGGAAAGAACACTGAAGCTTTCTTT. This gives the protein CASSYSPGKNTEAFF.

J is TRBJ1-3 and V is TRBV7-3; TRBD1 is a possible D gene (5 bases). Deletions cut 1 base from V and 2 bases from J, with 9 bases between. Germline values: CDR1 SGHTA, CDR2 FQGTGA. CDR3 size: 15 residues. The CDR3 here is CASSLRGTPGNTIYF. The CDR3 DNA follows: TGTGCCAGCAGCTTAAGGGGCACGCCTGGAAACACCATATATTTT.

The chain couples TRBV5-1 to TRBJ2-5; 8 nucleotides align to TRBD1. V shed 3 bases, J shed 1 base, and the junction held 2 bases outside the gene matches. From germline, CDR1 is SGHRS and CDR2 YFSETQ. CDR3 length: 14 residues. The CDR3 sequence is CASSSTGGQETQYF. The CDR3 region has the DNA TGCGCCAGCAGCTCTACAGGGGGCCAAGAGACCCAGTACTTC. The whole variable domain, filled in from reference TRBV5-1 and TRBJ2-5, reads KAGVTQTPRYLIKTRGQQVTLSCSPISGHRSVSWYQQTPGQGLQFLFEYFSETQRNKGNFPGRFSGRQFSNSRSEMNVSTLELGDSALYLCASSSTGGQETQYFGPGTRLLVL.

This chain links TRBV2 with TRBJ1-5; D uncertain. Trimming cost V 1 base and J 4 bases, with 11 bases left between them. Looked up from germline, CDR1 is SNHLY and CDR2 is FYNNEI. The CDR3 is made up of 15 amino acids. CDR3 bases: TGTGCCAGCAGTGAAGTGGAGGGAGGAAATCAGCCCCAGCATTTT. Its protein product is CASSEVEGGNQPQHF.

The V gene is TRBV12-3 or TRBV12-4, the J gene TRBJ2-7; 7 bases map to TRBD2. This CDR3 is built from 13 residues. V trimming: 4 bases; J trimming: 1 base; junction bases outside the gene matches: 1. CDR3 in DNA: TGTGCCAGCAGTTGGGGAGGGTCCTACGAGCAGTACTTC. Translation: CASSWGGSYEQYF.

The J gene is TRBJ1-4, the V gene TRBV18, with a tentative D call TRBD1 (6 bases). Germline V gene sequence: CDR1 KGHSH, CDR2 LQKENI. Trimming pared 8 bases from V and 3 bases from J, leaving 10 bases between. The CDR3 length is 13 residues. CDR3 coding DNA: TGTGCCAGCCATAAGGGGGCTAATGAAAAACTGTTTTTT. It yields the protein CASHKGANEKLFF.

The CDR3: CASSQDMAVNTEAFF. DNA for the CDR3: TGCGCCAGCAGCCAAGATATGGCAGTGAACACTGAAGCTTTCTTT. The gene calls are TRBV4-1 and TRBJ1-1; D remains ambiguous. Trimming took off 0 bases at V and 0 bases at J, with 8 bases between the two ends. This CDR3 spans 15 amino acids. Germline V gene sequence: CDR1 MGHRA, CDR2 YSYEKL.

V usage is TRBV5-4 and J usage is TRBJ2-7; 7 bases match TRBD1. V lost 4 bases to trimming and J lost 2 bases; unmatched junction nucleotides: 6. In germline, CDR1 is SGHNT, CDR2 YYREEE (reference sequence). There are 14 residues in the CDR3. DNA of the CDR3: TGTGCCAGCAGCCCTCGGGACAGCCCCTACGAGCAGTACTTC. Residues: CASSPRDSPYEQYF.

The V and J genes are TRBV3-1 (or the pseudogene TRBV3-2) and TRBJ1-5; no definite D call. V was trimmed by 1 base and J by 6 bases, leaving 7 bases between them. The CDR3 consists of 13 residues. Germline assignment: CDR1 LGHDT and CDR2 YNNKEL (reference sequence). CDR3 DNA: TGTGCCAGCAGCCAAGGGTTAGTTCAGCCCCAGCATTTT. Residues: CASSQGLVQPQHF.

Comment on this clone: The same CDR3 arises from other DNA sequences in this sample as well. The chain is built from TRBV5-6 and TRBJ1-5; 8 nucleotides align to TRBD1. Germline CDR1 and CDR2: SGHDT and YYEEEE. J was trimmed by 5 bases and V by 4 bases; bases with no gene match: 5. The CDR3 covers 14 residues. CDR3 sequence: CASSRQGSDQPQHF. CDR3 nucleotides: TGTGCCAGCAGCCGACAGGGGAGTGATCAGCCCCAGCATTTT.

The chain is built from TRBV20-1 and TRBJ1-4; D is ambiguous. The V and J ends lost 4 bases and 8 bases respectively, with 11 bases between them. CDR3 length: 12 amino acids. The V gene's germline CDR1 is DFQATT and CDR2 SNEGSKA (reference sequence). Here the CDR3 reads CSANEQPEKLFF. Here the CDR3 DNA reads TGCAGTGCTAATGAACAGCCAGAAAAACTGTTTTTT.

V and J are TRBV28 and TRBJ1-3, with D possibly being TRBD1 (5 bases). Germline lookup yields CDR1 MDHEN and CDR2 SYDVKM. Trimming took off 8 bases at V and 3 bases at J, with 14 bases between the two ends. This CDR3 region has 14 residues. This chain's CDR3 is CASATGAYGNTIYF. CDR3 in DNA: TGTGCCAGCGCCACAGGTGCTTATGGAAACACCATATATTTT.

This chain uses TRBV2 with TRBJ2-1; 7 bases align to TRBD1. Unmatched junction bases numbered 10, after V lost 8 bases and J lost 6 bases. The CDR3 contains 14 residues. From germline, CDR1 is SNHLY and CDR2 FYNNEI. CDR3 sequence: CASSTGVGLNEQFF. DNA of the CDR3: TGTGCCAGCTCAACAGGGGTAGGTCTCAATGAGCAGTTCTTC. The full variable domain, completed using reference TRBV2 and TRBJ2-1, is EPEVTQTPSHQVTQMGQEVILRCVPISNHLYFYWYRQILGQKVEFLVSFYNNEISEKSEIFDDQFSVERPDGSNFTLKIRSTKLEDSAMYFCASSTGVGLNEQFFGPGTRLTVL.

This clone was recorded only once. The gene calls are TRBV7-3 and TRBJ1-1, with D unresolved. CDR3 size: 13 residues. Trimming stripped 5 bases from V and 2 bases from J, with 9 bases between. The germline gives CDR1 SGHTA, CDR2 FQGTGA. The CDR3 DNA reads as TGTGCCAGCAGCCAAGCGGCTAACACTGAAGCTTTCTTT. Translated, it gives CASSQAANTEAFF.

This clone was counted at least ten times. V usage is TRBV7-2 and J usage is TRBJ2-7; possible D gene TRBD2, 5 bases. Deletions cut 1 base from V and 1 base from J, with 11 bases between. CDR1 is SGHTA and CDR2 is FQGNSA in the germline V gene. The length of the CDR3 is 15 residues. CDR3: CASSLGGLRSYEQYF. CDR3 sequence (DNA): TGTGCCAGCAGCTTAGGAGGGCTACGATCCTACGAGCAGTACTTC.

V is TRBV19 and J is TRBJ2-1, with TRBD2 matching over 8 bases. The CDR3 length is 15 residues. Germline CDR1 is LNHDA and CDR2 is SQIVND (reference sequence). The ends lost 5 bases at V and 1 base at J; junction bases unmatched: 4. The CDR3 sequence is CASSPTSGSYNEQFF. The CDR3, as DNA: TGTGCCAGTAGTCCAACTAGCGGATCCTACAATGAGCAGTTCTTC.

The V gene is TRBV15, the J gene TRBJ1-2; D may be TRBD1 (6 bases). The CDR3 is 19 residues long. Germline V lookup: CDR1 LNHNV, CDR2 YYDKDF (reference sequence). Trimming took 2 bases from V and 4 from J, leaving 26 bases between them. The CDR3 spells CATSRPLGGGAGRLYGYTF. The CDR3 DNA follows: TGTGCCACCAGCAGACCCCTCGGCGGGGGCGCCGGCCGTCTCTATGGCTACACCTTC.

The V and J genes are TRBV6-1 and TRBJ1-2; TRBD1 is a possible D gene (6 bases). Trimming pared 1 base from V and 5 bases from J, leaving 14 bases between. This CDR3 has 15 amino acids. Germline CDR1 is MNHNS and CDR2 is SASEGT. CDR3 in DNA: TGTGCCAGCAGTGAAGTCGGGGGGCGTGAGTATGGCTACACCTTC. Translated: CASSEVGGREYGYTF.

The chain employs TRBV5-1 and TRBJ2-1; 9 nucleotides match TRBD1. CDR3 length equals 13 residues. V trimming: 4 bases; J trimming: 8 bases; junction bases outside the gene matches: 4. Germline CDR1 reads SGHRS; CDR2 reads YFSETQ. This CDR3 reads CASSPGQGDEQFF. As DNA, the CDR3 is TGCGCCAGCAGCCCGGGACAGGGCGATGAGCAGTTCTTC.

This clone was counted a single time. V is TRBV27 and J is TRBJ1-1; unclear D gene. This CDR3 has 15 residues. V was trimmed by 1 base and J by 1 base, leaving 10 bases between them. CDR1 is MNHEY, CDR2 SMNVEV, per germline (reference sequence). CDR3 loop: CASSLWPSRNTEAFF. CDR3 coding DNA: TGTGCCAGCAGTTTATGGCCTTCCAGGAACACTGAAGCTTTCTTT.

The rearrangement links TRBV29-1 to TRBJ1-1; no clear D. Germline V lookup: CDR1 SQVTM, CDR2 ANQGSEA. The ends were cut back, 1 base at V and 1 base at J, with 7 bases in the middle. CDR3 length equals 13 residues. The CDR3: CSVEVTWNTEAFF. For the CDR3, the DNA is TGCAGCGTTGAAGTGACTTGGAACACTGAAGCTTTCTTT.